These T cell receptor beta chains were read from a single sample in a study of blood T cell repertoires in COVID-19. TCRdb's table, derived via immunoSEQ multiplex PCR, lists solely in-frame clones and lacks some. The sample has tens of thousands of clones, roughly 79% seen once. The sample comprised peripheral blood. Source of these receptors: a woman aged 55-69 years with acute or convalescent COVID-19. Both conserved end residues are part of each CDR3. Fields, in order: D gene, V gene, J gene, clone size, CDR3 protein, CDR3 DNA. D genes are given only for firm matches. A row's size may be missing; if present it is once, few, many or a size class.

.	TRBV11-3	TRBJ2-6	.	CASSKGGTSGANVLTF	TGTGCCAGCAGCAAAGGGGGTACCTCTGGGGCCAACGTCCTGACTTTC
.	TRBV6-5	TRBJ1-1	once	CASRVLGNTEAFF	TGTGCCAGCAGGGTTCTCGGGAACACTGAAGCTTTCTTT
TRBD2	TRBV27	TRBJ2-1	.	CASSLMSSGISYNEQFF	TGTGCCAGCAGTTTAATGTCTAGCGGGATTTCCTACAATGAGCAGTTCTTC
.	TRBV6-1	TRBJ2-7	.	CASSVNLGPSGTYEQYF	TGTGCCAGCAGTGTGAATTTGGGCCCGTCAGGGACCTACGAGCAGTACTTC
.	TRBV4-1	TRBJ2-7	few	CASSESVGYEQYF	TGCGCCAGCAGCGAAAGCGTGGGTTACGAGCAGTACTTC
TRBD2	TRBV2	TRBJ2-1	.	CASSYRTSGGNEQFF	TGTGCCAGCAGCTACAGGACTAGCGGGGGAAATGAGCAGTTCTTC
TRBD2	TRBV7-9	TRBJ2-5	.	CASSHGLAGAYETQYF	TGTGCCAGCAGCCACGGACTAGCGGGAGCTTATGAGACCCAGTACTTC
.	TRBV19	TRBJ1-5	.	CASRSFGRNNQPQHF	TGTGCCAGTAGATCTTTTGGGAGGAACAATCAGCCCCAGCATTTT
TRBD1	TRBV7-6	TRBJ2-5	once	CASSLESQGAGETQYF	TGTGCCAGCAGCTTAGAGAGTCAGGGGGCGGGTGAGACCCAGTACTTC
TRBD1	TRBV19	TRBJ1-6	.	CASRQPPGTGTSTYNSPLHF	TGTGCCAGTAGGCAACCCCCCGGGACAGGGACATCGACCTATAATTCACCCCTCCACTTT
.	TRBV9	TRBJ2-2	.	CASSVTGQPNTGELFF	TGTGCCAGCAGCGTAACCGGACAGCCTAACACCGGGGAGCTGTTTTTT
TRBD1	TRBV18	TRBJ2-5	few	CASSRGQEETQYF	TGTGCCAGCTCACGTGGACAGGAAGAGACCCAGTACTTC
.	TRBV4-2	TRBJ2-1	.	CASSQDSQGTYNEQFF	TGTGCCAGCAGCCAAGATTCACAGGGAACCTACAATGAGCAGTTCTTC
.	TRBV10-3	TRBJ2-3	.	CAISAKLESTDTQYF	TGTGCCATCAGTGCGAAACTAGAAAGCACAGATACGCAGTATTTT
TRBD1	TRBV9	TRBJ1-3	.	CASSMTGYGNTIYF	TGTGCCAGCAGCATGACAGGGTATGGAAACACCATATATTTT
TRBD1	TRBV19	TRBJ2-5	.	CASSVTGVTETQYF	TGTGCCAGTAGTGTGACAGGGGTCACGGAGACCCAGTACTTC